This TCR beta chain was sequenced in a study of blood T cell repertoires in COVID-19. Study details: Researchers got acute and convalescent COVID-19 samples from the United States, Italy and Spain. T cells, B-cell-depleted T cells, or PBMCs provided the cDNA or gDNA that served as material.

The V end lost 3 bases, the J end lost 4 bases, and 17 bases lay between the germline ends. The CDR3 runs 16 residues. Germline V gene sequence: CDR1 SGHTA, CDR2 FQGNSA. As processed by the authors: Amplification with reference gene primers provided the estimates of nucleated cell counts. Measured with immunoSEQ multiplex PCR; TCRdb has only the in-frame clones, and not every one. The V and J calls and the clone size are those of that table, but D and trimming were determined from the DNA. This table has tens of thousands of clones, 70% to 90% appearing once. The sample was peripheral blood. The sequence derives from a woman in her 70s with active or convalescent COVID-19. The V and J genes are TRBV7-2 and TRBJ2-3, with D possibly TRBD2 on 6 matching bases. CDR3 bases: TGTGCCAGCAGCTTCGGGGCGGGGCTGGTGGCAGATACGCAGTATTTT. It codes for CASSFGAGLVADTQYF. The complete variable domain, with remaining parts taken from reference TRBV7-2 and TRBJ2-3, reads GAGVSQSPSNKVTEKGKDVELRCDPISGHTALYWYRQSLGQGLEFLIYFQGNSAPDKSGLPSDRFSAERTGGSVSTLTIQRTQQEDSAVYLCASSFGAGLVADTQYFGPGTRLTVL.